The present TCR beta chain was sequenced within a study of blood T cell repertoires in COVID-19. TCRdb's copy holds only in-frame clones and misses some; the assay was immunoSEQ multiplex PCR. Among about 77,000 clones listed, under 95% were seen once. Trimming at V came to 4 bases and at J to 5 bases, leaving 7 bases not matched to a gene. This CDR3 contains 14 residues. CDR1 and CDR2 from the germline V gene are LNHDA and SQIVND (reference sequence). The source of this sequence is a woman older than 75 with active or convalescent COVID-19. The sequenced sample was peripheral blood. V gene TRBV19 combines with J gene TRBJ1-1; 7 bases are a match to TRBD1. Written as DNA, the CDR3 is TGTGCCAGTAGTAAACAGGACAGGTTGACTGAAGCTTTCTTT. Translation gives CASSKQDRLTEAFF.